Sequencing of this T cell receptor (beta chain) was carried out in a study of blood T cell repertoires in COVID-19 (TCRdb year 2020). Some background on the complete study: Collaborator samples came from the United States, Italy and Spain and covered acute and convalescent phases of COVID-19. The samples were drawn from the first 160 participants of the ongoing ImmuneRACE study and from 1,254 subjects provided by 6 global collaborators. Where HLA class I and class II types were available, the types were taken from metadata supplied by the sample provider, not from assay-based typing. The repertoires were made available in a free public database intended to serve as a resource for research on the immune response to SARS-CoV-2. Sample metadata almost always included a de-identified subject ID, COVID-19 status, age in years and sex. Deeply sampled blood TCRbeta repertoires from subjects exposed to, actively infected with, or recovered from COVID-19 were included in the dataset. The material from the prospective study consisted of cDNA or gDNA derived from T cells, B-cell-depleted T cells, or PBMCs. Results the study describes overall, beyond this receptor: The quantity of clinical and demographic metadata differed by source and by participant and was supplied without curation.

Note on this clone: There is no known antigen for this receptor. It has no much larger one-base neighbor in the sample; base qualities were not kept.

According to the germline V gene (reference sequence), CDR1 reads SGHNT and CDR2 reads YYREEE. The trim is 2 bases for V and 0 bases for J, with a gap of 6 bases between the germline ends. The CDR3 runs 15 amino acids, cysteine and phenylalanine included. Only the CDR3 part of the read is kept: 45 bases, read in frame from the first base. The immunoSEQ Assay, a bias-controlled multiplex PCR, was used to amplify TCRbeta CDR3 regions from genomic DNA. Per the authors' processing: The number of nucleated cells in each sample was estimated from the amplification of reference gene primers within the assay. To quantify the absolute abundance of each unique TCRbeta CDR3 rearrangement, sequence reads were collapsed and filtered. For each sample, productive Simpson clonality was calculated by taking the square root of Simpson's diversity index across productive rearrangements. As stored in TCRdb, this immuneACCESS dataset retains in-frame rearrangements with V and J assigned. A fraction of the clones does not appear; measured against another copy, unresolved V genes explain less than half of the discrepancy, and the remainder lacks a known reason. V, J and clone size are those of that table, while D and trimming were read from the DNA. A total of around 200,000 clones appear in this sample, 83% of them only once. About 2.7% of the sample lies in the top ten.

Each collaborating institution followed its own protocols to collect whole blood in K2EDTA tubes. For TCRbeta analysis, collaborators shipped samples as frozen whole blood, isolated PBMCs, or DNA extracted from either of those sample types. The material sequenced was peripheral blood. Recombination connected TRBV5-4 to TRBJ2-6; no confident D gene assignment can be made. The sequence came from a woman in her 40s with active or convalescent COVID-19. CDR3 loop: CASSFRISGANVLTF. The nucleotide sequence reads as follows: TGTGCCAGCAGCTTTAGAATCTCTGGGGCCAACGTCCTGACTTTC.